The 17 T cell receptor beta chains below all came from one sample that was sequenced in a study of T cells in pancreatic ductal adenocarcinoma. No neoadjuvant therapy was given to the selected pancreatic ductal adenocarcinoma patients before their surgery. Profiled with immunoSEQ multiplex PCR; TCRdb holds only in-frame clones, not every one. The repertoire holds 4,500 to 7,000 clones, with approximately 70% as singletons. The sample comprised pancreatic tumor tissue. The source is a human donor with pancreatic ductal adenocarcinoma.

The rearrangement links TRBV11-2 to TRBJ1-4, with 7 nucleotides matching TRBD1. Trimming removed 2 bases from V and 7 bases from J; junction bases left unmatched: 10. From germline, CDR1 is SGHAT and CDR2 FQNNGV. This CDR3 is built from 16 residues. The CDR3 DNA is TGTGCCAGCAGCTTAACCCAGGGGGGAATGGGTGAAAAACTGTTTTTT. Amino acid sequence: CASSLTQGGMGEKLFF.

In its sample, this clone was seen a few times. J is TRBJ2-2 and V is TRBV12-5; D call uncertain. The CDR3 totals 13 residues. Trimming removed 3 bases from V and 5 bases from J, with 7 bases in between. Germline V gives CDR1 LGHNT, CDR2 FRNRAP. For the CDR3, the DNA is TGTGCTAGTGGTTTAGTGACAACCGGGGAGCTGTTTTTT. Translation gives CASGLVTTGELFF.

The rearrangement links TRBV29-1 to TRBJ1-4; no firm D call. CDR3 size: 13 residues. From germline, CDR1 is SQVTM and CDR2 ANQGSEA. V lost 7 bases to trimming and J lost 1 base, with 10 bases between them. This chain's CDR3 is CSAGRGTNEKLFF. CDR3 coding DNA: TGCAGCGCCGGACGGGGAACTAATGAAAAACTGTTTTTT.

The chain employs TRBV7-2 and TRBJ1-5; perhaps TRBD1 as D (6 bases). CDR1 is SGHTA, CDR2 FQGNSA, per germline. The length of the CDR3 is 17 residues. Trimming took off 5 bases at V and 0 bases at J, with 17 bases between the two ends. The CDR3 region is CASSPGTSFYSNQPQHF. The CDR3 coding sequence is TGTGCCAGCAGCCCCGGGACATCTTTCTATAGCAATCAGCCCCAGCATTTT.

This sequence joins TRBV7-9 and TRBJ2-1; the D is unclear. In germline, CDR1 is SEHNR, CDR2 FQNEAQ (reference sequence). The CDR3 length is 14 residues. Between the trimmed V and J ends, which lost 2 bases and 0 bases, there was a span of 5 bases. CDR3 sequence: CASSLSFSYNEQFF. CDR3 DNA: TGTGCCAGCAGCTTATCTTTCTCCTACAATGAGCAGTTCTTC.

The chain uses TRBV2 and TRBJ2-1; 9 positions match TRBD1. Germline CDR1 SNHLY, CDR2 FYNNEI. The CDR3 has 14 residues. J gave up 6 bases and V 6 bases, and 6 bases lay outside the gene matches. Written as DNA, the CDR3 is TGTGCCAGCAGCACACAGGGGGCGAGCAATGAGCAGTTCTTC. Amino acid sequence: CASSTQGASNEQFF.

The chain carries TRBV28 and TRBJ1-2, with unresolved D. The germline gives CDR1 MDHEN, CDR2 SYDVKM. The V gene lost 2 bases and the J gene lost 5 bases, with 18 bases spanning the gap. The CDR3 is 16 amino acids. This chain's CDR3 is CASSLLGRGARYGYTF. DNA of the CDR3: TGTGCCAGCAGTTTACTTGGCCGCGGAGCGAGATATGGCTACACCTTC.

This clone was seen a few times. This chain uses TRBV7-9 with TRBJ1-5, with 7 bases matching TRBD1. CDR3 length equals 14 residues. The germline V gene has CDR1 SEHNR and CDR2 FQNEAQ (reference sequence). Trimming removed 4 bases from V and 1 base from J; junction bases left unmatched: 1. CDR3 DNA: TGTGCCAGCAGCTCGGGACAGAGCAATCAGCCCCAGCATTTT. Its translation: CASSSGQSNQPQHF.

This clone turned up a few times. CDR3: CASSQEYLAGVSEQFF. CDR3 bases: TGCGCCAGCAGCCAAGAATACCTAGCGGGGGTGAGTGAGCAGTTCTTC. The V call is TRBV4-1, the J call TRBJ2-1, with 10 bases lining up with TRBD2. Germline V gives CDR1 MGHRA, CDR2 YSYEKL. The CDR3 totals 16 residues. Unmatched junction bases numbered 8, after V lost 0 bases and J lost 9 bases.

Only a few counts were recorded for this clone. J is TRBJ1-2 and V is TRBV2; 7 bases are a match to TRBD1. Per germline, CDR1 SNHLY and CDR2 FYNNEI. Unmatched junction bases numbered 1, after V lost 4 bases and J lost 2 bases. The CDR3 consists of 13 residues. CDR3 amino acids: CASSGGQNYGYTF. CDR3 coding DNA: TGTGCCAGCAGTGGGGGACAGAACTATGGCTACACCTTC.

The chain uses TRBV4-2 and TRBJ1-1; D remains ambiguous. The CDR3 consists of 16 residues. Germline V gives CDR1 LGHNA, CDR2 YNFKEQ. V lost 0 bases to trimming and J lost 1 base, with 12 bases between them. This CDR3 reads CASSQDQNSWNTEAFF. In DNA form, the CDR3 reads TGTGCCAGCAGCCAAGACCAGAACAGTTGGAACACTGAAGCTTTCTTT.

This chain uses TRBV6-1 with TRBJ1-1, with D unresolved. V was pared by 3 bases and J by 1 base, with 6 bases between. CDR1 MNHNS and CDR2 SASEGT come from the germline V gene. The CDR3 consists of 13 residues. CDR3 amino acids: CASSERENTEAFF. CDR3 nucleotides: TGTGCCAGCAGTGAGAGGGAGAACACTGAAGCTTTCTTT.

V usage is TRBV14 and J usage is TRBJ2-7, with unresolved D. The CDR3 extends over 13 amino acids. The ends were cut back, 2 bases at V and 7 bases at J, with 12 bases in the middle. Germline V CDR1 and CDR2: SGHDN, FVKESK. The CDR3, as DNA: TGTGCCAGCAGCCAATTACTGGTCGGGGAGCAGTACTTC. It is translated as CASSQLLVGEQYF.

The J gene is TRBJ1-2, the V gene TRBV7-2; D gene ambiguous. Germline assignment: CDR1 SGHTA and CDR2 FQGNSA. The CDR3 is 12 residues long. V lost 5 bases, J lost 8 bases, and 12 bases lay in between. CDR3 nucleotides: TGTGCCAGCAGCCCAGTCCCCTCCGGCTACACCTTC. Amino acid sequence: CASSPVPSGYTF.

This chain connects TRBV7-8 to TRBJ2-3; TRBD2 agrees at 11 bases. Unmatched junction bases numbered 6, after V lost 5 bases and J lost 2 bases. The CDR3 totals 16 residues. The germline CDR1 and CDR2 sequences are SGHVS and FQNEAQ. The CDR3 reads CASSTLAGGNTDTQYF. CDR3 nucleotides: TGTGCCAGCAGCACCCTAGCGGGGGGAAACACAGATACGCAGTATTTT.

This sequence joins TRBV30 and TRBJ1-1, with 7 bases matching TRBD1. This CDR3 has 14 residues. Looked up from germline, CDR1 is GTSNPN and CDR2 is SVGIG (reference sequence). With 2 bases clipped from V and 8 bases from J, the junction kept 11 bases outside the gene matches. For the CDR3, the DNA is TGTGCCTGGAGTCCCGGGACAGCCGCGGGGGAAGCTTTCTTT. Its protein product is CAWSPGTAAGEAFF.

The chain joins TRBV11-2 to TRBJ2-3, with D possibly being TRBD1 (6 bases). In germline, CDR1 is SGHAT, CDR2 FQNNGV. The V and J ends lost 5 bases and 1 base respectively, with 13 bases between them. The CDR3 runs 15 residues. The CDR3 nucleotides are TGTGCCAGCAGCATCCGCAGGGGAGGCACAGATACGCAGTATTTT. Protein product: CASSIRRGGTDTQYF.